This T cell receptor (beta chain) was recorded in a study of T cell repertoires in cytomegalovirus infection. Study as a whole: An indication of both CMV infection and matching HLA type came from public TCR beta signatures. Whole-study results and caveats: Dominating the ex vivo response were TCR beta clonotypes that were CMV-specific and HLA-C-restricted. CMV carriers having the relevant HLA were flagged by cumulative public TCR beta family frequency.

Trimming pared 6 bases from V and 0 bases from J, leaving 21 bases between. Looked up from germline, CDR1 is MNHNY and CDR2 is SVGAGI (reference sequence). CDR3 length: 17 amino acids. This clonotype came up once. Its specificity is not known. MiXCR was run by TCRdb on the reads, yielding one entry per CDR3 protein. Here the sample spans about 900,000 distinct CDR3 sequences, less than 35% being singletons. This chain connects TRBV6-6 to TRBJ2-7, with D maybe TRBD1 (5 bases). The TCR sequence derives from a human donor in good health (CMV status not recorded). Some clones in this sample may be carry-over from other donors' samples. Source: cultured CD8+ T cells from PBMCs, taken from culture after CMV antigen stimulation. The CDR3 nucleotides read TGTGCCAGCAGGCCAGGGTCCTCTTTACCCTTCTCCTACGAGCAGTACTTC. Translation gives CASRPGSSLPFSYEQYF.